One and the same sample provided the 17 T cell receptor beta chains below, sequenced in a study of regulatory T cells in long-lasting Graves disease (dated by TCRdb to the early 2020s). Library preparation used multiplex PCR. The instrument was an Illumina HiSeq 4000. iRepertoire HTBI primers and Arm-PCR amplification of CDR3 regions were used to construct TCR beta libraries. Using fastp trimming at Q25 and MiXCR clonotype assembly, TCRdb reanalyzed the public sequencing data and kept in-frame beta chains. Rows are unified per CDR3 protein, each entry keeping the most common DNA and genes. In all, the sample holds roughly 320,000 distinct CDR3 sequences, and around 17% of those were seen once. About 32% of the sample comes from the top ten. The sample's time point, from its label and the paper: newly diagnosed GD, antithyroid drugs for less than 3 months. RNA was extracted from PBMCs in TRIzol for both TCR sequencing and RNA sequencing.

The same data also went into a second study, on T cells in Graves' hyperthyroidism and ophthalmopathy.

The material was peripheral blood mononuclear cells (PBMCs), obtained at new diagnosis, from a patient treated with antithyroid drugs. These receptors were obtained from a man in his forties with Graves disease. Donor details come from another sample of the same person, matched by shared clones.

This clonotype came up a few times. The chain combines TRBV5-4 with TRBJ1-3; a weak D match, TRBD1 (5 bases). Germline CDR1 reads SGHNT; CDR2 reads YYREEE (reference sequence). Trimming pared 4 bases from V and 2 bases from J, leaving 16 bases between. The CDR3 sequence is 16 residues long. For the CDR3, the DNA is TGTGCCAGCAGCCCTCGCGGACATCTCACTGGAAACACCATATATTTT. This sequence encodes CASSPRGHLTGNTIYF.

The chain links TRBV7-9 to TRBJ2-1, with TRBD1 matching 7 bases. This CDR3 has 15 amino acids. Looked up from germline, CDR1 is SEHNR and CDR2 is FQNEAQ (reference sequence). The V gene end was trimmed by 5 bases and the J gene end by 4 bases; junction bases not matched to a gene: 8. The CDR3 DNA reads TGTGCCAGCAGCATAGGGGGCGGAACTTACAATGAGCAGTTCTTC. Encoded protein: CASSIGGGTYNEQFF.

The table lists this clonotype with many counts. V usage is TRBV10-3 and J usage is TRBJ2-1; weak D call: TRBD2 (6 bases). Trimming left V 8 bases short and J 8 bases short, with 16 bases between. The germline V gene has CDR1 ENHRY and CDR2 SYGVKD. This CDR3 has 13 residues. The CDR3 DNA reads TGTGCCATCGGAAATCGGGGGAATCATGAGCAGTTCTTC. Translated, it gives CAIGNRGNHEQFF.

This clonotype has only a few counts. The chain employs TRBV11-2 and TRBJ2-5; 7 positions match TRBD2. Germline CDR1 SGHAT, CDR2 FQNNGV. The CDR3 runs 15 residues. With 4 bases clipped from V and 0 bases from J, the junction kept 5 bases outside the gene matches. CDR3 amino acids: CASSSGGGYQETQYF. The CDR3 nucleotides are TGTGCCAGCAGCTCTGGCGGGGGTTACCAAGAGACCCAGTACTTC. Complete variable domain (other parts from reference TRBV11-2 and TRBJ2-5): EAGVAQSPRYKIIEKRQSVAFWCNPISGHATLYWYQQILGQGPKLLIQFQNNGVVDDSQLPKDRFSAERLKGVDSTLKIQPAKLEDSAVYLCASSSGGGYQETQYFGPGTRLLVL.

Only a few counts were recorded for this clonotype. This chain joins TRBV19 and TRBJ2-1, with TRBD1 identical over 9 bases. Trimming removed 7 bases from V and 4 bases from J; junction bases left unmatched: 5. The germline V gene encodes CDR1 LNHDA and CDR2 SQIVND (reference sequence). This CDR3 is built from 14 residues. CDR3 coding DNA: TGTGCCAGTATTTGGACAGGGGAATACAATGAGCAGTTCTTC. It specifies CASIWTGEYNEQFF.

This clonotype has just a few counts. The gene calls are TRBV7-2 and TRBJ1-4, with 7 nucleotides matching TRBD1. Germline V gene lookup returns CDR1 SGHTA and CDR2 FQGNSA. The CDR3 consists of 15 residues. The junction had 8 bases not matched to a gene; V was cut back by 0 bases and J by 10 bases. As DNA, the CDR3 is TGTGCCAGCAGCTTAGCCCAGGGGGGGCAGGGAAAACTGTTTTTT. Translating gives CASSLAQGGQGKLFF.

This clonotype was counted between two and nine times. J is TRBJ2-1 and V is TRBV11-2; 11 nucleotides align to TRBD2. Losses at the gene ends were 3 bases for V and 4 bases for J; bases not matched to a gene: 5. Germline V gives CDR1 SGHAT, CDR2 FQNNGV. The CDR3 length is 16 residues. This chain's CDR3 is CASSFELAGVYNEQFF. CDR3 DNA sequence: TGTGCCAGCAGCTTCGAACTAGCGGGGGTTTACAATGAGCAGTTCTTC.

The CDR3 loop reads CASKGWDRDNYGYTF. DNA of the CDR3: TGTGCCAGTAAGGGATGGGACAGAGATAACTATGGCTACACCTTC. The rearrangement links TRBV19 to TRBJ1-2; 7 bases match TRBD1. CDR1 is LNHDA, CDR2 SQIVND, per germline (reference sequence). The CDR3 is made up of 15 amino acids. Unmatched junction bases numbered 9, after V lost 7 bases and J lost 1 base.

The chain couples TRBV7-2 to TRBJ2-7; no clear D. V was trimmed by 0 bases and J by 0 bases, leaving 6 bases between them. Per the germline V gene, CDR1 is SGHTA and CDR2 is FQGNSA. This CDR3 has 14 residues. CDR3 sequence (DNA): TGTGCCAGCAGCTTAGCCCGCCACTCCTACGAGCAGTACTTC. Its translation: CASSLARHSYEQYF.

This clonotype has a count of ten or more. The gene calls are TRBV27 and TRBJ1-5, with D possibly TRBD1 on 5 matching bases. The CDR3 is 14 residues long. Germline values: CDR1 MNHEY, CDR2 SMNVEV (reference sequence). Trimming removed 3 bases at V and 3 bases at J, with 9 bases between. This CDR3 is CASSLRGLNQPQHF. DNA for the CDR3: TGTGCCAGCAGTTTGAGGGGCCTCAATCAGCCCCAGCATTTT.

This rearrangement joins TRBV6-2 or TRBV6-3 to TRBJ1-1, with TRBD1 as a possible D gene (6 bases). Germline CDR1 and CDR2: MNHEY and SVGEGT. The CDR3 runs to 14 residues. V lost 6 bases to trimming and J lost 4 bases, with 15 bases between them. The chain's CDR3 is CASSQAGGGTEAFF. The CDR3 coding sequence is TGTGCCAGCAGCCAGGCCGGGGGCGGCACTGAAGCTTTCTTT.

This clonotype was picked up a small number of times. For the CDR3, the DNA is TGCAGCGTTGAAGTAGGTTGGTACTATGGCTACACCTTC. Protein product: CSVEVGWYYGYTF. The rearrangement links TRBV29-1 to TRBJ1-2; D not resolved. Trimming took 1 base from V and 3 from J, leaving 9 bases between them. The CDR3 runs to 13 residues. Germline V gene data show CDR1 as SQVTM and CDR2 as ANQGSEA.

In this sample, this clonotype turned up many times. The chain carries TRBV6-2 or TRBV6-3 and TRBJ2-5; D uncertain. Germline V gene sequence: CDR1 MNHEY, CDR2 SVGEGT. The germline V and J ends were trimmed by 2 bases and 5 bases, with 6 bases remaining between them. This CDR3 is built from 12 residues. The CDR3 coding sequence is TGTGCCAGCAGTTACAACGGGGAGACCCAGTACTTC. Protein sequence: CASSYNGETQYF.

This clonotype was seen ten or more times. The chain links TRBV3-1 to TRBJ2-6; possible D gene TRBD1, 6 bases. The CDR3 extends over 16 amino acids. Germline V lookup: CDR1 LGHDT, CDR2 YNNKEL (reference sequence). V was trimmed by 6 bases and J by 0 bases, leaving 12 bases between them. The CDR3 protein is CASSRRTASGANVLTF. CDR3 sequence (DNA): TGTGCCAGCAGTCGCCGGACAGCCTCTGGGGCCAACGTCCTGACTTTC.

The chain carries TRBV20-1 and TRBJ1-6, with D hard to call. V was clipped by 0 bases and J by 11 bases, with 11 bases between them. CDR1 is DFQATT and CDR2 is SNEGSKA in the germline V gene (reference sequence). This CDR3 is built from 13 residues. CDR3 nucleotides: TGCAGTGCTAGAGATATTGCCGGAGCACCCCTCCACTTT. It translates to CSARDIAGAPLHF.

This clonotype was observed at least ten times. V and J are TRBV18 and TRBJ2-3; D gene unclear. Between the trimmed V and J ends, which lost 3 bases and 2 bases, there was a span of 9 bases. CDR3 length: 14 residues. CDR1 and CDR2 (germline): KGHSH, LQKENI. CDR3 bases: TGTGCCAGCTCACCGGTAACGACCACAGATACGCAGTATTTT. Translated, it gives CASSPVTTTDTQYF.

V gene TRBV6-9 combines with J gene TRBJ2-7, with a possible D match to TRBD2 (5 bases). Germline-derived CDR1 and CDR2 are MNHGY and SVAAGI. This CDR3 is 17 amino acids long. V lost 3 bases, J lost 3 bases, and 21 bases lay in between. CDR3 sequence: CASSYRPRVLGFYEQYF. The CDR3 DNA follows: TGTGCCAGCAGTTACCGGCCGCGGGTATTAGGTTTCTACGAGCAGTACTTC.